A single TCR beta chain is shown here with its context. The repertoire was sequenced with immunoSEQ multiplex PCR; TCRdb's copy has only in-frame clones and lacks some. The table shows some 310,000 clones, with roughly 90% occurring only once. These data originate in a study of blood T cell repertoires in COVID-19. For the study at large: T cells, B-cell-depleted T cells, or PBMCs supplied cDNA or gDNA.

V lost 3 bases and J lost 5, with 10 bases in between. This CDR3 spans 13 amino acids. The V gene's germline CDR1 is MNHNS and CDR2 SASEGT. All enrollees were roughly 18 to 100 years old and from fewer than 25 US areas. Participant-reported clinical history was the basis for cohort assignment. Material: PBMCs or T cells enriched from blood (not recorded which). This rearrangement joins TRBV6-1 to TRBJ2-5; no reliable D call. The clonotype comes from a woman in her thirties who had recovered from COVID-19. CDR3 in DNA: TGTGCCAGCAGTGACCCGGTGTTGGAGACCCAGTACTTC. As protein: CASSDPVLETQYF.